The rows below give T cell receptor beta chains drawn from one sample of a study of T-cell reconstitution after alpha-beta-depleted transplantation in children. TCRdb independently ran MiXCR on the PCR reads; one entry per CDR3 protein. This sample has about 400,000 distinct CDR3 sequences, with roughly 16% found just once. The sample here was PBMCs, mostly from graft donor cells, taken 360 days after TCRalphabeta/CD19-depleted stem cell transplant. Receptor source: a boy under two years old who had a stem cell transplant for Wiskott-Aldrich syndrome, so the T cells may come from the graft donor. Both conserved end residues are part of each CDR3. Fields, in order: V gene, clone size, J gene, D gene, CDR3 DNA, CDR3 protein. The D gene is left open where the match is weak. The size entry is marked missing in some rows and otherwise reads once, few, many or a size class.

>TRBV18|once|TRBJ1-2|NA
TGTGCCAGCTCACCCTCGACAGGATACTATGGCTACACCTTC
CASSPSTGYYGYTF
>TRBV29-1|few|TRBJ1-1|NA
TGCAGCGTTGGAGGGGGTGGCCCGGGCGACACTGAAGCTTTCTTT
CSVGGGGPGDTEAFF
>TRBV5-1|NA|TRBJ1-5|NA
TGCGCCAGCAGCCCGGACGGCCATAGTCAGCCCCAGCATTTT
CASSPDGHSQPQHF
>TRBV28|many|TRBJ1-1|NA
TGTGCCAGCAGTTTCCTTTGGGGGCACACTGAAGCTTTCTTT
CASSFLWGHTEAFF
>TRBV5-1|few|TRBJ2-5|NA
TGCGCCAGCAGCTTGGGTTGGGAAGTGGGCGAAAAGACCCAGTACTTC
CASSLGWEVGEKTQYF
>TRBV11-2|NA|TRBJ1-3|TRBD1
TGTGCCAGCAGCTTTAGACAGGGGATGAGTGGAAACACCATATATTTT
CASSFRQGMSGNTIYF
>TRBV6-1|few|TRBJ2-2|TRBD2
TGTGCCAGCAAAGGACTAGCGGGAGGTCCGAACACCGGGGAGCTGTTTTTT
CASKGLAGGPNTGELFF
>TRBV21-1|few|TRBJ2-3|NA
TGTGCCAGCAGCAAAGCCGTCATAGTTTATACGCAGTATTTT
CASSKAVIVYTQYF
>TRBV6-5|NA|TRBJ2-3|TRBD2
TGTGCCAGCAGTTATGGGGCTAGCGGGAGGGCCTCAGATACGCAGTATTTT
CASSYGASGRASDTQYF
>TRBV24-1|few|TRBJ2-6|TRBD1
TGTGCCACCAGTGACTCTGGACTGGGCAGGGGGAGTGGGGCCAACGTCCTGACTTTC
CATSDSGLGRGSGANVLTF
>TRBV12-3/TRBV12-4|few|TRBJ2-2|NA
TGTGCCAGCAACAGGGCGGGGGAGCTGTTTTTT
CASNRAGELFF
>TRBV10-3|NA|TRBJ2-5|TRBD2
TGTGCCATCCAGACTAGCGGACAAGAGACCCAGTACTTC
CAIQTSGQETQYF
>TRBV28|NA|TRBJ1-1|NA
TGTGCCAGCACGTTATCCCAGACCGCTGAAGCTTTCTTT
CASTLSQTAEAFF
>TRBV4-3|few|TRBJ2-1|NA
TGCGCCAGCAGCCAAGATTCGGAGGGGGAGCAGTTCTTC
CASSQDSEGEQFF
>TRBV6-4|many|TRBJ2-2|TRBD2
TGTGCCAGCAGCACCCAGGGAGGGACCGGGGAGCTGTTTTTT
CASSTQGGTGELFF
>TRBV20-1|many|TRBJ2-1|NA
TGCAGTGCTAGAGATCGGGTCAGGGCCCTCAATGAGCAGTTCTTC
CSARDRVRALNEQFF
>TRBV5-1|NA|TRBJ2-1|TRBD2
TGCGCCAGCAGCTTTAACCGACTAGCGGGAGGGACCTACAATGAGCAGTTCTTC
CASSFNRLAGGTYNEQFF
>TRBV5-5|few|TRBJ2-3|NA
TGTGCCAGCAGCTTTGCCCTTAACAGGGGCACAGATACGCAGTATTTT
CASSFALNRGTDTQYF
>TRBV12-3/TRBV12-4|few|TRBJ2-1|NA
TGTGCCAGCAGCTATGGACAGTTCAATGAGCAGTTCTTC
CASSYGQFNEQFF
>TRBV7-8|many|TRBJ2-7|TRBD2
TGTGCCAGCAGCTGGACTAGCGGTACCTACGAGCAGTACTTC
CASSWTSGTYEQYF
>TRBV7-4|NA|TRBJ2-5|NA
TGTGCCAGCACCTGGGATTTGGGGAGGAGCGAGACCCAGTACTTC
CASTWDLGRSETQYF
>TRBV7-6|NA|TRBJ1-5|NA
TGTGCCAGCAGCATTCTCCCAGGAAGCAATCAGCCCCAGCATTTT
CASSILPGSNQPQHF
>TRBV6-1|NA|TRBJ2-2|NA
TGTGCCAGCAGAAGAGCGAACACCGGGGAGCTGTTTTTT
CASRRANTGELFF
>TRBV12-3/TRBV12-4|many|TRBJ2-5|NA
TGTGCCAGCAGTTTATTCGGTGAGACCCAGTACTTC
CASSLFGETQYF
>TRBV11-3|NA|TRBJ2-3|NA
TGTGCCAGCAGCCCCGGGATGGGACGTTTAGATACGCAGTATTTT
CASSPGMGRLDTQYF
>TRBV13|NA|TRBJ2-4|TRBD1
TGTGCCAGCAGCAACCGGGACAGGGGGAGGATATCTATAGCCAAAAACATTCAGTACTTC
CASSNRDRGRISIAKNIQYF
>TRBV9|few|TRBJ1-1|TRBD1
TGTGCCAGCAGCGTGACAGGGAAGGACACTGAAGCTTTCTTT
CASSVTGKDTEAFF
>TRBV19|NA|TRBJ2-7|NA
TGTGCCAGTAGTATAAAAAACTCCTACGAGCAGTACTTC
CASSIKNSYEQYF
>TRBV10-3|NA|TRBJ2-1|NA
TGTGCCATCAGTATGACGGGTAATGAGCAGTTCTTC
CAISMTGNEQFF
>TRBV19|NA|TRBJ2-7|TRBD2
TGTGCCAGTAGCGACGTAGCGGGATCCTACGAGCAGTACTTC
CASSDVAGSYEQYF